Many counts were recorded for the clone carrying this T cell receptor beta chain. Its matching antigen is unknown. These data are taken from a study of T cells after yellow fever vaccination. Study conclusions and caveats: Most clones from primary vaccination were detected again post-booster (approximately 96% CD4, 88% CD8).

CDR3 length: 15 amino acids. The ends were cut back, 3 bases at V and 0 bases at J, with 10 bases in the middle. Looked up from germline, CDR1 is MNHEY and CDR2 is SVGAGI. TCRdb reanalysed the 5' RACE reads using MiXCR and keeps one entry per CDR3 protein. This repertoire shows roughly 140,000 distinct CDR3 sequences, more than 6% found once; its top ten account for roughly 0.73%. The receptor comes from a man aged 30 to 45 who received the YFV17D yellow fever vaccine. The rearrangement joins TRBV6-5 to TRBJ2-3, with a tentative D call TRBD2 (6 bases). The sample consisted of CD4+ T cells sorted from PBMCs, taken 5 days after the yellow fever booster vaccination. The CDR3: CASSYGGKSTDTQYF. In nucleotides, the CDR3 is TGTGCCAGCAGTTATGGGGGGAAAAGCACAGATACGCAGTATTTT.